Below, 12 T cell receptor beta chains from the same sample are listed, as sequenced in a study of blood T cell repertoires in COVID-19. Only in-frame clones appear in the TCRdb table, and some are missing; sequencing was by immunoSEQ multiplex PCR. The sample lists about 500,000 clones, approximately 86% occurring once. Sequencing was done on a sample of PBMCs or T cells enriched from blood (not recorded which). These receptors came from a woman aged 18-30 years who had recovered from COVID-19.

V and J are TRBV5-1 and TRBJ1-4, with TRBD1 matching 11 bases. Germline values: CDR1 SGHRS, CDR2 YFSETQ. Losses at the gene ends were 4 bases for V and 7 bases for J; bases not matched to a gene: 9. The CDR3 has 16 residues. As DNA, the CDR3 is TGCGCCAGCAGCAGGGACAGGGGGGATCGGCGTGAAAAACTGTTTTTT. Residues: CASSRDRGDRREKLFF.

This CDR3 is CASSLGGGRKLFF. CDR3 in DNA: TGTGCCAGCAGCTTAGGAGGGGGACGGAAGCTTTTCTTT. The chain recombines TRBV7-9 with TRBJ1-1; tentative D call: TRBD1 (6 bases). Looked up from germline, CDR1 is SEHNR and CDR2 is FQNEAQ (reference sequence). The CDR3 has 13 amino acids. Trimming cost V 1 base and J 13 bases, with 16 bases left between them. Full variable domain (rest looked up from reference TRBV7-9 and TRBJ1-1): DTGVSQNPRHKITKRGQNVTFRCDPISEHNRLYWYRQTLGQGPEFLTYFQNEAQLEKSRLLSDRFSAERPKGSFSTLEIQRTEQGDSAMYLCASSLGGGRKLFFGQGTRLTVV.

Of note for this clone: The sample carries other DNA sequences with the same CDR3. The chain uses TRBV24-1 and TRBJ1-2; no definite D call. The CDR3 contains 15 residues. Germline CDR1 KGHDR, CDR2 SFDVKD. Trimming pared 4 bases from V and 2 bases from J, leaving 13 bases between. CDR3 amino acids: CATSDPKTGNYGYTF. CDR3 in DNA: TGTGCCACCAGTGACCCCAAGACGGGGAACTATGGCTACACCTTC.

This clone was found once. V usage is TRBV4-1 and J usage is TRBJ2-1; weak D call: TRBD2 (6 bases). The CDR3 sequence is 14 residues long. V gave up 4 bases and J gave up 8 bases, with 15 bases separating them. Germline V gives CDR1 MGHRA, CDR2 YSYEKL. CDR3: CASSPRRGLHEQFF. The CDR3 region has the DNA TGCGCCAGCAGCCCCCGTCGGGGGTTACATGAGCAGTTCTTC.

As regards this clone: Sequence at one end of the junction differs from germline and may be a read error. V gene TRBV18 combines with J gene TRBJ1-1; D perhaps matches TRBD1 (6 bases). Germline loops: CDR1 KGHSH, CDR2 LQKENI. The CDR3 sequence is 17 residues long. The CDR3 region is CASSPPKEGGANTEAFF. The CDR3 bases are TGTGCTAGCTCACCACCCAAGGAAGGGGGGGCAAACACTGAAGCTTTCTTT.

This chain joins TRBV11-3 and TRBJ2-3, with 7 nucleotides matching TRBD2. Germline CDR1 reads SGHNT; CDR2 reads YENEEA. J gave up 3 bases and V 3 bases, and 6 bases lay outside the gene matches. The CDR3 sequence is 15 residues long. CDR3 residues: CASSFHGGKTDTQYF. In nucleotides, the CDR3 is TGTGCCAGCAGCTTTCACGGGGGGAAAACAGATACGCAGTATTTT.

The table lists this clone with a few counts. This rearrangement joins TRBV7-2 to TRBJ1-2; maybe TRBD1 (5 bases). Germline V gene data show CDR1 as SGHTA and CDR2 as FQGNSA. V shed 2 bases and J shed 8 bases, with 18 bases lying between them. The length of the CDR3 is 15 residues. CDR3 DNA sequence: TGTGCCAGCAGCTTAAATCAGGGTGGAACTAGCGGCTACACCTTC. Translating gives CASSLNQGGTSGYTF.

The chain joins TRBV25-1 to TRBJ1-4; no clear D. V lost 3 bases and J 4 bases, leaving 18 bases between the germline ends. Germline CDR1 is MGHDK and CDR2 is SYGVNS. The CDR3 has 17 residues. In nucleotides, the CDR3 is TGTGCCAGCAGTGATCCCGGACCGGGAGAAGTTAATGAAAAACTGTTTTTT. Protein sequence: CASSDPGPGEVNEKLFF.

The rearrangement uses TRBV30 and TRBJ1-4; the D gene is possibly TRBD1 (6 bases). Trimming took off 1 base at V and 5 bases at J, with 17 bases between the two ends. In germline, CDR1 is GTSNPN, CDR2 SVGIG (reference sequence). CDR3 size: 16 residues. The CDR3: CAWSAGLPRGNEKLFF. In DNA form, the CDR3 reads TGTGCCTGGAGTGCGGGACTACCGAGGGGGAATGAAAAACTGTTTTTT.

V and J are TRBV5-5 and TRBJ1-6; tentatively, D is TRBD1 (6 bases). CDR1 SGHKS and CDR2 YYEKEE come from the germline V gene (reference sequence). The CDR3 spans 14 residues. V was cut by 0 bases and J by 10 bases, with 11 bases left in between. The DNA for the CDR3 is TGTGCCAGCAGCTTGGTAGGGGGATCCTCACCCCTCCACTTT. Translating it yields CASSLVGGSSPLHF.

The rearrangement uses TRBV19 and TRBJ1-4; TRBD1 matches at 7 bases. This CDR3 spans 15 amino acids. CDR1 is LNHDA, CDR2 SQIVND, per germline (reference sequence). The V gene end was trimmed by 1 base and the J gene end by 6 bases; junction bases not matched to a gene: 5. This CDR3 is CASSIGDRDDEKLFF. For the CDR3, the DNA is TGTGCCAGTAGTATAGGCGACAGGGACGATGAAAAACTGTTTTTT.

The chain uses TRBV30 and TRBJ1-2; the D is unclear. With 7 bases removed from V and 2 bases from J, the gap between germline ends came to 14 bases. This CDR3 is 13 amino acids long. CDR1 is GTSNPN and CDR2 is SVGIG in the germline V gene (reference sequence). The CDR3 sequence: CASPHTVNYGYTF. The CDR3 DNA reads TGTGCCTCCCCCCATACTGTAAACTATGGCTACACCTTC.